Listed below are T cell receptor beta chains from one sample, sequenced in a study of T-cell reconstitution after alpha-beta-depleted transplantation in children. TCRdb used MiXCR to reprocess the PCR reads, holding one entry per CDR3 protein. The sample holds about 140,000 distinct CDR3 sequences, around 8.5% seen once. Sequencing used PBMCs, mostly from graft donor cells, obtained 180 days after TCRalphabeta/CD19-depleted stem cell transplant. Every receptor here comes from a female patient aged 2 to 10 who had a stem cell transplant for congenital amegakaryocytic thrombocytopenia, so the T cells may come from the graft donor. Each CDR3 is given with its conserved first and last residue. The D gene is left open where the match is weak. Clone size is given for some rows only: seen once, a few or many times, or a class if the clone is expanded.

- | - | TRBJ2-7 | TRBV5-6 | CASSLVGAFSYEQYF | TGTGCCAGCAGCTTGGTAGGGGCTTTTTCCTACGAGCAGTACTTC
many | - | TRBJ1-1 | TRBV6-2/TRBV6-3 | CASNLRQLLNTEAFF | TGTGCCAGCAACCTCAGACAGTTGTTGAACACTGAAGCTTTCTTT
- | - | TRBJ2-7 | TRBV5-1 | CASSPRDLSYEQYF | TGCGCCAGCAGCCCCCGGGACCTCTCCTACGAGCAGTACTTC
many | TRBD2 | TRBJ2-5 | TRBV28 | CASSPHGRVGETQYF | TGTGCCAGCAGTCCCCACGGGAGGGTGGGAGAGACCCAGTACTTC
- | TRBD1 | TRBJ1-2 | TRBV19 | CASSFGQGTYGYTF | TGTGCCAGTAGTTTCGGACAGGGAACGTATGGCTACACCTTC
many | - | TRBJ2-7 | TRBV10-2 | CASSVLYEQYF | TGCGCCAGCAGTGTACTCTACGAGCAGTACTTC
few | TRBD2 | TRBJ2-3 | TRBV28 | CASRLAGSRDTQYF | TGTGCCAGCAGGTTAGCGGGAAGTAGAGATACGCAGTATTTT
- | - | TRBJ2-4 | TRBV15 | CATSKDVKNIQYF | TGTGCCACCAGCAAGGACGTTAAAAACATTCAGTACTTC
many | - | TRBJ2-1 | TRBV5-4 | CASSGDRWAVHEQFF | TGTGCCAGCAGCGGAGACAGGTGGGCTGTCCATGAGCAGTTCTTC
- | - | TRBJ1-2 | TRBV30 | CAWSVRNGYTF | TGTGCCTGGAGTGTAAGGAATGGCTACACCTTC
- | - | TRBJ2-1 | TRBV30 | CAWTGGSTYNEQFF | TGTGCCTGGACCGGCGGGTCAACGTACAATGAGCAGTTCTTC
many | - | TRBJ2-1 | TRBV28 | CASSALRNSYNVQFF | TGTGCCAGCAGTGCCCTGCGGAACTCCTACAATGTGCAGTTCTTC
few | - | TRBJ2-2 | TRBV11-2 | CASSLDPLWTGELFF | TGTGCCAGCAGCTTAGATCCCCTCTGGACCGGGGAGCTGTTTTTT
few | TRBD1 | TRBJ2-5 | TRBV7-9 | CASRAGTGGETQYF | TGTGCCAGCCGCGCCGGGACAGGGGGCGAGACCCAGTACTTC
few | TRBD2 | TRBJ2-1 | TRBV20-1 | CSADRLAIHEQFF | TGCAGTGCTGACAGACTAGCGATCCATGAGCAGTTCTTC
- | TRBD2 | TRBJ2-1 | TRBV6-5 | CASSYSSGAYRNEQFF | TGTGCCAGCAGTTACTCTAGCGGGGCTTATCGCAATGAGCAGTTCTTC
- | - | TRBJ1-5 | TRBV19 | CATGRASNQPQHF | TGTGCCACGGGTCGGGCTAGCAATCAGCCCCAGCATTTT
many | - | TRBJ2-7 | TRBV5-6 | CASSLAPRGNYEQYF | TGTGCCAGCAGCTTGGCTCCACGAGGCAACTACGAGCAGTACTTC
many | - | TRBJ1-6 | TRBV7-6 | CASSLSPGGNSPLHF | TGTGCCAGCAGCTTATCCCCGGGGGGGAATTCACCCCTCCACTTT
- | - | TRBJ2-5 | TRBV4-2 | CASSHLAEETQYF | TGTGCCAGCAGCCACTTGGCGGAGGAGACCCAGTACTTC
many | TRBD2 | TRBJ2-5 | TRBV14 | CASSRSGRETQYF | TGTGCCAGCAGCCGTAGCGGGAGAGAGACCCAGTACTTC
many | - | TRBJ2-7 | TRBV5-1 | CASSLGDGGAYEQYF | TGCGCCAGCAGCTTGGGGGACGGGGGCGCCTACGAGCAGTACTTC
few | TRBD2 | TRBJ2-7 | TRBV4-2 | CASSQPTSGYYEQYF | TGTGCCAGCAGCCAACCGACTAGCGGTTACTACGAGCAGTACTTC
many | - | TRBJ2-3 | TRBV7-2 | CASSLVAVGTDTQYF | TGTGCCAGCAGCTTAGTAGCGGTCGGCACAGATACGCAGTATTTT
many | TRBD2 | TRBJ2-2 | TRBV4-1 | CASRSGGRGLPTGELFF | TGCGCCAGCAGATCGGGGGGTAGGGGCCTTCCCACCGGGGAGCTGTTTTTT
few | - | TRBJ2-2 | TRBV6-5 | CASSYSGRVAGELFF | TGTGCCAGCAGTTACTCAGGCAGGGTGGCCGGGGAGCTGTTTTTT
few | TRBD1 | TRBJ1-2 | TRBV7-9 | CASSLLLSDRVYGYTF | TGTGCCAGCAGCTTATTACTGAGCGACAGGGTTTATGGCTACACCTTC
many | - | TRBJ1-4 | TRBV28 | CASSSPARGQKLFF | TGTGCCAGCAGTTCTCCCGCTCGGGGGCAAAAACTGTTTTTT
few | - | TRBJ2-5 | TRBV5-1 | CASSALGQETQYF | TGCGCCAGCAGCGCACTAGGGCAAGAGACCCAGTACTTC
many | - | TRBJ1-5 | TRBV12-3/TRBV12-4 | CASRPGSNQPQHF | TGTGCCAGCAGGCCTGGTAGCAATCAGCCCCAGCATTTT
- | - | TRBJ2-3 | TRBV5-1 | CASSLGTNTDTQYF | TGCGCCAGCAGCCTGGGGACCAACACAGATACGCAGTATTTT
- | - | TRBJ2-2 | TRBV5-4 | CASSLDAGNTGELFF | TGTGCCAGCAGCTTGGATGCAGGGAACACCGGGGAGCTGTTTTTT